This TCR beta chain was obtained from a study of T cells in women clearing cervical HPV infection. Looking at the study overall: No precancer developed; the control's incident HPV16 infection cleared within 12 months. Case blood was drawn a median approximately 160 days after lesion detection. Broader study findings: TRBV6-7 relative abundance averaged about 0.1% in cases and under 0.2% in controls.

With respect to this clone: Its specificity is unknown. The CDR3 is cut off 3 residues early in the read; its end comes from the germline J gene.

Germline CDR1 and CDR2: SEHNR and FQNEAQ (reference sequence). The germline V and J ends were trimmed by 5 bases and 7 bases, with 6 bases remaining between them. This CDR3 has 11 amino acids. The protocol was immunoSEQ multiplex PCR, while the TCRdb copy is restricted to in-frame clones and leaves out a portion. The sample has roughly 28,000 clones. This chain links TRBV7-9 with TRBJ1-3; tentative D call: TRBD1 (5 bases). This receptor was identified in a woman between 18 and 70 years old with a cervical HPV16 infection that either progressed to CIN3+ or cleared (not recorded which). Material: blood buffy coat. CDR3 loop: CASSGGNTIYF. The CDR3 bases that were read are TGTGCCAGCAGCGGGGGGAACACC.